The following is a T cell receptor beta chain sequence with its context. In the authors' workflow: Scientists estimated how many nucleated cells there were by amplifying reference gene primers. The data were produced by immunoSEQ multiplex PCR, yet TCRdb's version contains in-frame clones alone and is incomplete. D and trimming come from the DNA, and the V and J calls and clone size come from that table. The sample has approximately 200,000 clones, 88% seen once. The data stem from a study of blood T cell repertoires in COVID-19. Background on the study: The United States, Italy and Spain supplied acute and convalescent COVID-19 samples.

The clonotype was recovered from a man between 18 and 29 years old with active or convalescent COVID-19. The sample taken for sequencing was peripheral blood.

The CDR3 loop is CSASHQRRGGYTF. Written as DNA, the CDR3 is TGCAGTGCTAGTCATCAGAGGAGGGGAGGCTACACCTTC. The rearrangement joins TRBV20-1 to TRBJ1-2; the D gene is possibly TRBD1 (5 bases). V shed 3 bases and J shed 8 bases, with 16 bases lying between them. There are 13 residues in the CDR3. Germline V gene lookup returns CDR1 DFQATT and CDR2 SNEGSKA (reference sequence).